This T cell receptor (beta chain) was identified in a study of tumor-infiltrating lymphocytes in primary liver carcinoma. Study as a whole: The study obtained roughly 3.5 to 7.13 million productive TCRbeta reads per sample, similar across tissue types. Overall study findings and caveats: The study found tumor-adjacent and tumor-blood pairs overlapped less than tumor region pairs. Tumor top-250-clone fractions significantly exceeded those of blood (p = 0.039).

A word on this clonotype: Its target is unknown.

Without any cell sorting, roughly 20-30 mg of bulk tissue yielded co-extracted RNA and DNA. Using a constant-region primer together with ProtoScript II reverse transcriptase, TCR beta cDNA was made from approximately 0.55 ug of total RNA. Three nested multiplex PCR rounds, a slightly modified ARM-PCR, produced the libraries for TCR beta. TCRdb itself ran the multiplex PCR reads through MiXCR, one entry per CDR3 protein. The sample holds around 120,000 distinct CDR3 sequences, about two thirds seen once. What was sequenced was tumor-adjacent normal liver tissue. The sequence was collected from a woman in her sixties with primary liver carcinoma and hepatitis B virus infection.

The CDR3 nucleotides read TGCAGCGTTGACGCAGAAATGGGACCCGGGGAGCTGTTTTTT. Translated: CSVDAEMGPGELFF. The rearrangement links TRBV29-1 to TRBJ2-2; D tentatively reads TRBD1 or TRBD2 (5 bases each). Germline V lookup: CDR1 SQVTM, CDR2 ANQGSEA. V shed 3 bases and J shed 6 bases, with 14 bases lying between them. CDR3 length: 14 amino acids.